The 17 T cell receptor beta chains presented below share a single source sample, sequenced in a study of CD8+ T cells in alopecia areata (dated by TCRdb to between 2017 and 2018). Interpreted using the paper, the time point label stands for: 24 weeks on oral tofacitinib. Explained via the paper, the treatment or condition label denotes: oral pan-JAK inhibitor, 5-10 mg twice daily. Library preparation employed the immunoSEQ multiplex PCR assay. RNA was extracted from all samples and reverse transcribed into cDNA, which served as template for TCR sequencing. This immuneACCESS table, as held by TCRdb, lists in-frame sequences with V and J called but not all clones. Of the missing ones, under half trace to an unresolved V gene in checked studies; the others have no known cause. For this sample there are about 200,000 clones; roughly 60% appear just once. The top ten constitute 5.5% of the sample. Sequencing used CD4+ T cells sorted from blood, obtained at week 24, from a patient treated with tofacitinib. The origin of the receptors is a human donor with alopecia areata.

The chain carries TRBV6-5 and TRBJ2-5, with 8 nucleotides matching TRBD2. The CDR3 has 15 amino acids. Germline-derived CDR1 and CDR2 are MNHEY and SVGAGI. The V segment lost 6 bases and the J segment 4 bases; nucleotides outside the gene matches: 10. CDR3 amino acids: CASSPGLEVRETQYF. CDR3 coding DNA: TGTGCCAGCAGCCCGGGACTAGAGGTGCGAGAGACCCAGTACTTC.

This CDR3 reads CAWSVNGQGKLFF. CDR3 coding DNA: TGTGCCTGGAGTGTAAATGGGCAGGGAAAGCTGTTTTTT. This chain connects TRBV30 to TRBJ2-2, with D perhaps matching TRBD1 (5 bases). Per the germline V gene, CDR1 is GTSNPN and CDR2 is SVGIG (reference sequence). The length of the CDR3 is 13 residues. V was shortened by 0 bases and J by 12 bases, with 14 bases between the two germline ends.

This sequence joins TRBV19 and TRBJ1-2; a possible D gene is TRBD1 (5 bases). The CDR3 loop spans 12 amino acids. Trimming took off 1 base at V and 8 bases at J, with 8 bases between the two ends. CDR1 LNHDA and CDR2 SQIVND come from the germline V gene (reference sequence). CDR3 DNA sequence: TGTGCCAGTAGTATAGTAGGGGCCGGCTACACCTTC. It encodes CASSIVGAGYTF.

The chain uses TRBV28 and TRBJ2-4; 12 bases map to TRBD1. Germline V CDR1 and CDR2: MDHEN, SYDVKM. V lost 7 bases, J lost 7 bases, and 11 bases stayed unmatched. CDR3 length: 16 amino acids. The CDR3 nucleotides are TGTGCCAGCAATCCGGCCGGGACAGGGGGCCGGAACATTCAGTACTTC. Its protein is CASNPAGTGGRNIQYF.

V is TRBV11-2 and J is TRBJ2-7; D might be TRBD1 (5 bases). CDR3 length: 15 residues. CDR1 is SGHAT, CDR2 FQNNGV, per germline. Trimming took 1 base from V and 1 from J, leaving 11 bases between them. The chain's CDR3 is CASSLGQSGSYEQYF. Written as DNA, the CDR3 is TGTGCCAGCAGCTTAGGACAGTCCGGATCCTACGAGCAGTACTTC.

The DNA of the CDR3 is TGTGCCAGCAGCGCCGGGGTTGCGGCAGATACGCAGTATTTT. This encodes CASSAGVAADTQYF. The rearrangement uses TRBV5-6 and TRBJ2-3; possible D gene TRBD2, 5 bases. CDR1 SGHDT and CDR2 YYEEEE come from the germline V gene. The CDR3 is 14 residues long. V lost 4 bases, J lost 4 bases, and 13 bases lay in between. The variable domain in full, completed from reference TRBV5-6 and TRBJ2-3, reads DAGVTQSPTHLIKTRGQQVTLRCSPKSGHDTVSWYQQALGQGPQFIFQYYEEEERQRGNFPDRFSGHQFPNYSSELNVNALLLGDSALYLCASSAGVAADTQYFGPGTRLTVL.

The rearrangement links TRBV5-1 to TRBJ1-2; D is uncertain. Germline-derived CDR1 and CDR2 are SGHRS and YFSETQ. The CDR3 runs to 13 residues. The V and J ends lost 2 bases and 1 base respectively, with 6 bases between them. DNA of the CDR3: TGCGCCAGCAGCTTCGGCAGTAACTATGGCTACACCTTC. Residues: CASSFGSNYGYTF.

The rearrangement joins TRBV5-1 to TRBJ2-5; D is uncertain. The CDR3 runs to 12 residues. The germline V gene has CDR1 SGHRS and CDR2 YFSETQ. Trimming shortened V by 0 bases and J by 1 base, and 1 base separated the two germline ends. The CDR3 DNA reads TGCGCCAGCAGCTTGGTCCAAGAGACCCAGTACTTC. This sequence encodes CASSLVQETQYF.

This chain links TRBV5-5 with TRBJ2-6; D gene uncertain. The CDR3 contains 16 residues. Germline values: CDR1 SGHKS, CDR2 YYEKEE (reference sequence). V was trimmed by 2 bases and J by 0 bases, leaving 9 bases between them. In DNA, the CDR3 is TGTGCCAGCAGCTTAGAGCGATCCTCTGGGGCCAACGTCCTGACTTTC. It encodes CASSLERSSGANVLTF.

The chain is built from TRBV30 and TRBJ2-5; no firm D call. Germline CDR1 is GTSNPN and CDR2 is SVGIG (reference sequence). The ends were cut back, 0 bases at V and 5 bases at J, with 16 bases in the middle. This CDR3 has 15 residues. The CDR3 DNA reads as TGTGCCTGGAGTGTACGTGTCGGGCTGGGGGAGACCCAGTACTTC. Protein: CAWSVRVGLGETQYF.

V gene TRBV30 combines with J gene TRBJ1-4; TRBD1 agrees at 8 bases. V lost 1 base and J lost 8; bases outside the gene matches: 3. Germline V CDR1 and CDR2: GTSNPN, SVGIG (reference sequence). The CDR3 is made up of 13 amino acids. The CDR3 coding sequence is TGTGCCTGGAGTGGACAGGGGAGGGAAAAACTGTTTTTT. Amino acids: CAWSGQGREKLFF. Looking up the rest from reference TRBV30 and TRBJ1-4 gives the full variable domain: SQTIHQWPATLVQPVGSPLSLECTVEGTSNPNLYWYRQAAGRGLQLLFYSVGIGQISSEVPQNLSASRPQDRQFILSSKKLLLSDSGFYLCAWSGQGREKLFFGSGTQLSVL.

CDR3 sequence reads: CASSLGQGPYEQYF. CDR3 in DNA: TGTGCCAGCAGCTTAGGTCAGGGGCCCTACGAGCAGTACTTC. The J gene is TRBJ2-7, the V gene TRBV6-6, with a possible D match to TRBD1 (6 bases). V shed 6 bases and J shed 2 bases, with 14 bases lying between them. There are 14 residues in the CDR3. From germline, CDR1 is MNHNY and CDR2 SVGAGI (reference sequence).

This chain joins TRBV9 and TRBJ1-5; 9 nucleotides match TRBD1. Germline V gene sequence: CDR1 SGDLS, CDR2 YYNGEE. This CDR3 region has 14 residues. Losses at the gene ends were 3 bases for V and 5 bases for J; bases not matched to a gene: 3. In DNA form, the CDR3 reads TGTGCCAGCAGCGAGGGACAGGGAGATCAGCCCCAGCATTTT. As protein: CASSEGQGDQPQHF.

The J gene is TRBJ2-5, the V gene TRBV19, with D perhaps TRBD1 (6 bases). This CDR3 has 13 residues. V was trimmed by 10 bases and J by 2 bases, leaving 14 bases between them. Germline V gives CDR1 LNHDA, CDR2 SQIVND (reference sequence). DNA of the CDR3: TGTGCCACCCAGTCCAGGGGTCAAGAGACCCAGTACTTC. This translates into CATQSRGQETQYF.

This clone was observed a few times. The chain employs TRBV7-2 and TRBJ2-7; 9 bases agree with TRBD2. CDR3 size: 15 residues. Per germline, CDR1 SGHTA and CDR2 FQGNSA. V gave up 5 bases and J gave up 0 bases; unmatched junction bases: 5. CDR3 protein: CASSQAGGSSYEQYF. In nucleotides, the CDR3 is TGTGCCAGCAGCCAGGCGGGAGGGAGCTCCTACGAGCAGTACTTC.

The V call is TRBV7-8, the J call TRBJ2-5, with D possibly TRBD2 on 7 matching bases. Germline V gene data show CDR1 as SGHVS and CDR2 as FQNEAQ. The CDR3 is 15 residues long. Trimming pared 1 base from V and 1 base from J, leaving 10 bases between. Here the CDR3 reads CASSLVGGGQETQYF. The CDR3 nucleotides read TGTGCCAGCAGCTTAGTAGGGGGGGGCCAAGAGACCCAGTACTTC.

This clone was counted only a few times. This chain uses TRBV5-4 with TRBJ1-2; D unresolved. Germline-derived CDR1 and CDR2 are SGHNT and YYREEE (reference sequence). The length of the CDR3 is 14 residues. Trimming stripped 5 bases from V and 0 bases from J, with 11 bases between. The CDR3 here is CASRSGEANYGYTF. Written as DNA, the CDR3 is TGTGCCAGCAGATCGGGAGAGGCTAACTATGGCTACACCTTC.